The 4 T cell receptor beta chains below were found in one sample sequenced in a study of CD8+ T cells in alopecia areata. Treatment of the sample: oral pan-JAK inhibitor, 5-10 mg twice daily. The sequencing template was cDNA reverse transcribed from extracted RNA. Sequencing used immunoSEQ multiplex PCR; TCRdb keeps in-frame clones, though not all of them. The sample lists about 100,000 clones; around 47% were seen once. The source was CD8+ T cells sorted from blood, collected at week 24, from a patient treated with tofacitinib. The receptor set was obtained from a human donor with alopecia areata.

This clone has a handful of counts. This rearrangement joins TRBV7-9 to TRBJ2-1, with 10 bases identical to TRBD2. In germline, CDR1 is SEHNR, CDR2 FQNEAQ (reference sequence). V lost 6 bases, J lost 9 bases, and 8 bases stayed unmatched. The CDR3 length is 14 residues. The CDR3 nucleotides are TGTGCCAGCAGTTTCAGCGGGAGGGCTGCTGAGCAGTTCTTC. Translation gives CASSFSGRAAEQFF. Based on the CDR3 plus reference TRBV7-9 and TRBJ2-1, the full variable domain is DTGVSQNPRHKITKRGQNVTFRCDPISEHNRLYWYRQTLGQGPEFLTYFQNEAQLEKSRLLSDRFSAERPKGSFSTLEIQRTEQGDSAMYLCASSFSGRAAEQFFGPGTRLTVL.

The chain employs TRBV5-4 and TRBJ2-1; D not resolved. Germline lookup yields CDR1 SGHNT and CDR2 YYREEE (reference sequence). This CDR3 is 11 amino acids long. V was cut by 4 bases and J by 5 bases, with 4 bases left in between. CDR3 in DNA: TGTGCCAGCAGCGACCACAATGAGCAGTTCTTC. Its protein is CASSDHNEQFF.

This chain connects TRBV5-1 to TRBJ2-2; D ambiguous. V lost 2 bases, J lost 5 bases, and 7 bases lay in between. This CDR3 region has 13 residues. From germline, CDR1 is SGHRS and CDR2 YFSETQ. This CDR3 reads CASSFVQTGELFF. Here the CDR3 DNA reads TGCGCCAGCAGCTTCGTACAAACCGGGGAGCTGTTTTTT.

The gene calls are TRBV30 and TRBJ1-1, with unresolved D. The V end was cut by 2 bases, the J end by 3 bases, with 10 bases between. This CDR3 comprises 13 residues. Germline CDR1 reads GTSNPN; CDR2 reads SVGIG (reference sequence). The CDR3 DNA follows: TGTGCCTGGAGTATGATGGGTTACACTGAAGCTTTCTTT. This gives the protein CAWSMMGYTEAFF.